The following is a TCR beta chain sequence with its context. V gave up 4 bases and J gave up 0 bases, with 12 bases separating them. Germline assignment: CDR1 SNHLY and CDR2 FYNNEI. The CDR3 sequence is 15 residues long. This entry belongs to a study of glioma-infiltrating T cells after dendritic cell vaccination. Assay: immunoSEQ multiplex PCR; the TCRdb copy retains only in-frame clones and omits some. This sample has approximately 82,000 clones, with about 90% found just once. PBMC sampling occurred before vaccination, two weeks after the third dose, and at progression. V and J are TRBV2 and TRBJ1-1; D gene uncertain. The material sequenced was blood, taken before dendritic cell vaccination. The receptor's source is a human donor with glioblastoma. CDR3: CASSALREVNTEAFF. DNA of the CDR3: TGTGCCAGCAGTGCCCTAAGGGAGGTGAACACTGAAGCTTTCTTT.